The clone carrying this T cell receptor beta chain was recorded at least ten times. The data belong to a study of T cell changes during pregnancy in multiple sclerosis. The V segment lost 6 bases and the J segment 7 bases; nucleotides outside the gene matches: 7. Germline V lookup: CDR1 MNHNS, CDR2 SASEGT. The CDR3 spans 15 residues. Assay used: immunoSEQ multiplex PCR; TCRdb lists only in-frame clones, some missing. The data hold under 80,000 clones, with 85% to 95% observed a single time. The rearrangement uses TRBV6-1 and TRBJ1-4; 11 nucleotides line up with TRBD1. Specimen: peripheral blood, collected before pregnancy. This sequence was found in a female donor with multiple sclerosis, enrolled in a pregnancy study. The chain's CDR3 is CASSPGTGGSEKLFF. The CDR3, as DNA: TGTGCCAGCAGCCCCGGGACAGGGGGTAGTGAAAAACTGTTTTTT.